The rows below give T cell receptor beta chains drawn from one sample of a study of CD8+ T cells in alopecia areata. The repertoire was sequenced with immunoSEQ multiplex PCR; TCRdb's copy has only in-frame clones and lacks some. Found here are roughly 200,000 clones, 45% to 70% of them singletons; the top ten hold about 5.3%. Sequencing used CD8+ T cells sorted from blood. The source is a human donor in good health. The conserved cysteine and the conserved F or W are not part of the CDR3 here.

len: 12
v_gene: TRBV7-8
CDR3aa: ASSRTSVHNEQF

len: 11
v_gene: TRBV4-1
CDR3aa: ASSPGAGGELF

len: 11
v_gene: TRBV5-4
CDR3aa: ASQLQGNTEAF

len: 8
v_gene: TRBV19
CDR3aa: ASRDTEAF

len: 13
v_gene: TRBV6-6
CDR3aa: ASSPTLRSYNEQF

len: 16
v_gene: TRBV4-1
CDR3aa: ASSQEFREVSLYNEQF

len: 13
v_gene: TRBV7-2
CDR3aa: ASSTGLGSYNEQF

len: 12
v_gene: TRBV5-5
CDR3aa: ASSLSGGGGGYT

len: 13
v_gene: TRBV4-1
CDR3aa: ASSQEAVRGLGAF

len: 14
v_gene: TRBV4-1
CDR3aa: ASSQEPGYSNYGYT